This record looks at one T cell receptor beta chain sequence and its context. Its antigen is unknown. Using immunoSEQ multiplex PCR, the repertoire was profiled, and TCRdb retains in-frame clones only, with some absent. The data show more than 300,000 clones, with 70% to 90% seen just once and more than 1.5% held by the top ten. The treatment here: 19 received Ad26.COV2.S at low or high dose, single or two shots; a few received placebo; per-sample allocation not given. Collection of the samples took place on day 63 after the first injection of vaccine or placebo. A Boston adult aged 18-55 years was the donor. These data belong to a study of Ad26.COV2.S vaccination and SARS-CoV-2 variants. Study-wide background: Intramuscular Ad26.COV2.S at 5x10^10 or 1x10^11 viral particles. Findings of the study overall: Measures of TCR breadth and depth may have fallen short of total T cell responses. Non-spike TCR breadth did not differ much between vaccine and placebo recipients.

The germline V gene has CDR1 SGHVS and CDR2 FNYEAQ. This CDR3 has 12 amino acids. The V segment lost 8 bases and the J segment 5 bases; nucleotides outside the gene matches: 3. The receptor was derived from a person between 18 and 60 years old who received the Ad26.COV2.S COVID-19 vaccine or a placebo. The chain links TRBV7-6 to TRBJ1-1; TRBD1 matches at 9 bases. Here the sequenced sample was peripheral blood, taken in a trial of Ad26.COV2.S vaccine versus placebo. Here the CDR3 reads CASGTGRTEAFF. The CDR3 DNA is TGTGCCAGCGGGACAGGGCGGACTGAAGCTTTCTTT.